The TCR beta chain under discussion was sequenced for a study of CXCR4 blockade with PD-1 therapy in pancreatic cancer. Whole-study findings and limits: Without paired alpha-beta data, shared specificity of dominant clones is unconfirmed. Survival did not correlate with tumor clonality, which averaged 0.14 versus 0.05. More frequent amino acid clones had more nucleotide rearrangements, suggesting convergent selection.

With respect to this clone: What it recognizes is unknown.

The archived tumor blocks came from patients without neoadjuvant therapy before resection. TCRdb's table, derived via immunoSEQ multiplex PCR, lists solely in-frame clones and lacks some. The sample includes fewer than 950 clones, about 50% of them seen just once. This CDR3 is built from 16 residues. Per germline, CDR1 SGDLS and CDR2 YYNGEE. Trimming cost V 3 bases and J 0 bases; bases outside gene matches: 5. The TCR sequence derives from a human donor with pancreatic ductal adenocarcinoma. This chain joins TRBV9 and TRBJ2-5, with 10 bases that match TRBD2. The material sequenced was tumor tissue. CDR3: CASSGAGGWYQETQYF. CDR3 in DNA: TGTGCCAGCAGCGGAGCGGGAGGGTGGTACCAAGAGACCCAGTACTTC. Using reference TRBV9 and TRBJ2-5 for the parts outside the CDR3, the full variable domain is DSGVTQTPKHLITATGQRVTLRCSPRSGDLSVYWYQQSLDQGLQFLIQYYNGEERAKGNILERFSAQQFPDLHSELNLSSLELGDSALYFCASSGAGGWYQETQYFGPGTRLLVL.